This T cell receptor beta chain was sequenced for a study of molecular identifiers for immune sequencing clone quantification. The length of the CDR3 is 14 residues. Germline-derived CDR1 and CDR2 are SNHLY and FYNNEI. TCRdb called the PCR reads again in MiXCR, with one record for every CDR3 protein. In the table there are roughly 320,000 distinct CDR3 sequences, about a fifth of which are singletons. It was from roughly 21,000 to 960,000 sorted cells, with 10%, 30% or 50% RNA, that naive CD8 libraries came. A single count supports this clonotype. This may be a read error, as it is one base from a much larger clone.

The source of this sequence is a human donor in good health. Some libraries in this study had Jurkat cell RNA spiked in. The chain carries TRBV2 and TRBJ1-1, with 7 bases that match TRBD1. The source material was naive CD8+ T cells from blood, with Jurkat cell RNA spiked in. The sample's subset: FACS-sorted CD8+CD4-CCR7+CD45RA+ naive T cells. CDR3 bases: TGTGCCAGCAGTGAAGGACAGGGAAACATTGAAGCTTTCTTT. This translates into CASSEGQGNIEAFF.